One sample yielded the 20 T cell receptor beta chains listed below, sequenced in a study of cytomegalovirus exposure and HLA in healthy donors (dated by TCRdb to 2017 to 2019). Library construction relied on the immunoSEQ multiplex PCR assay. A mixture of 60 forward primers for TCR Vbeta segments and 13 reverse primers for TCR Jbeta segments was used in the multiplex PCR. TCRdb re-hosts the immuneACCESS table, in-frame sequences only. Its copies lack some clones; in the studies checked, an unresolved V gene accounts for under half of them, and the cause for the rest is not known. For this sample there are roughly 180,000 clones; approximately 80% appear just once. The ten biggest clones cover about 2% of the sample. Sequencing was performed on PBMCs. These receptors were obtained from a woman aged 18-29 years in good health and CMV-seropositive.

The CDR3 reads CASSIVIETQYF. The DNA of the CDR3 is TGTGCCAGCAGTATAGTGATCGAGACCCAGTACTTC. The chain carries TRBV11-3 and TRBJ2-5; D unresolved. This CDR3 comprises 12 residues. In germline, CDR1 is SGHNT, CDR2 YENEEA. Trimming left V 6 bases short and J 5 bases short, with 10 bases between.

The V call is TRBV7-6, the J call TRBJ2-3, with 9 bases that match TRBD1. Germline V gene lookup returns CDR1 SGHVS and CDR2 FNYEAQ. The CDR3 extends over 17 amino acids. The V gene end was trimmed by 5 bases and the J gene end by 6 bases; junction bases not matched to a gene: 15. The CDR3 loop is CASSILPGQGLVDTQYF. The CDR3 DNA sequence: TGTGCCAGCAGCATACTACCGGGACAGGGCCTCGTTGATACGCAGTATTTT.

The chain uses TRBV28 and TRBJ2-1, with TRBD2 matching over 10 bases. This CDR3 is 15 amino acids long. With V trimmed by 8 bases and J by 8 bases, 12 bases remained unmatched. Germline lookup yields CDR1 MDHEN and CDR2 SYDVKM. The CDR3 DNA sequence: TGTGCCAGCTGCCTAGCGGGGGTGGGGGTGGATGAGCAGTTCTTC. Translation gives CASCLAGVGVDEQFF.

This chain uses TRBV7-9 with TRBJ2-7; no definite D call. The germline gives CDR1 SEHNR, CDR2 FQNEAQ (reference sequence). The CDR3 sequence is 13 residues long. V gave up 1 base and J gave up 6 bases, with 10 bases separating them. CDR3 residues: CASSLGVAAEQYF. CDR3 sequence (DNA): TGTGCCAGCAGCTTAGGTGTAGCCGCCGAGCAGTACTTC.

The J gene is TRBJ2-3, the V gene TRBV5-1; TRBD2 agrees at 7 bases. Per the germline V gene, CDR1 is SGHRS and CDR2 is YFSETQ. The V segment lost 0 bases and the J segment 8 bases; nucleotides outside the gene matches: 6. The CDR3 has 14 residues. CDR3 nucleotide sequence: TGCGCCAGCAGCTTGGCCAGCGGGGTTATTACGCAGTATTTT. It translates to CASSLASGVITQYF.

With respect to this clone: At one end, the junction sequence differs from germline, possibly due to a read error. The rearrangement links TRBV15 to TRBJ2-5; 7 nucleotides align to TRBD2. The CDR3 covers 16 residues. CDR1 and CDR2 from the germline V gene are LNHNV and YYDKDF (reference sequence). The CDR3 nucleotides are TGTGCCACCAGCAGAGGAGGCGGGGGACCCCCGGAGATCCAGTACTTC. This sequence encodes CATSRGGGGPPEIQYF.

The chain links TRBV14 to TRBJ1-4; maybe TRBD1 (6 bases). The germline V gene has CDR1 SGHDN and CDR2 FVKESK. V lost 4 bases and J 6 bases, leaving 15 bases between the germline ends. The CDR3 sequence is 15 residues long. The CDR3 region has the DNA TGTGCCAGCAGCCGACCTACAGGGAATGATGAAAAACTGTTTTTT. Its protein product is CASSRPTGNDEKLFF.

The J gene is TRBJ1-2, the V gene TRBV4-2, with 7 bases aligning to TRBD1. With 2 bases clipped from V and 8 bases from J, the junction kept 5 bases outside the gene matches. There are 13 residues in the CDR3. Germline V gene data show CDR1 as LGHNA and CDR2 as YNFKEQ. CDR3 region: CASSQLTGEGYTF. CDR3 sequence (DNA): TGTGCCAGCAGCCAATTAACAGGGGAAGGCTACACCTTC.

Comment on this clone: This same CDR3 is encoded by further DNA sequences in the sample. The chain's CDR3 is CASSVGQRTDTQYF. CDR3 nucleotides: TGTGCCAGCAGCGTAGGACAGAGAACAGATACGCAGTATTTT. This rearrangement joins TRBV9 to TRBJ2-3; TRBD1 might be the D (5 bases). This CDR3 has 14 residues. Germline CDR1 reads SGDLS; CDR2 reads YYNGEE. Between the trimmed V and J ends, which lost 0 bases and 3 bases, there was a span of 8 bases.

The rearrangement joins TRBV7-2 to TRBJ2-1; tentatively, D is TRBD2 (6 bases). Per germline, CDR1 SGHTA and CDR2 FQGNSA. CDR3 length equals 16 residues. With 5 bases removed from V and 4 bases from J, the gap between germline ends came to 18 bases. CDR3 protein: CASSQPERAGYNEQFF. CDR3 in DNA: TGTGCCAGCAGCCAACCAGAGCGGGCCGGATACAATGAGCAGTTCTTC.

The chain has TRBV15 and TRBJ2-1, with 10 bases aligning to TRBD2. The V gene's germline CDR1 is LNHNV and CDR2 YYDKDF (reference sequence). The J segment lost 15 bases and the V segment lost 0 bases, leaving 11 bases of the junction unmatched. The CDR3 is made up of 15 amino acids. The CDR3 is CATSRDGQRGGLVFF. The CDR3 DNA follows: TGTGCCACCAGCAGAGATGGGCAGCGGGGGGGCCTCGTGTTCTTC.

J is TRBJ2-3 and V is TRBV11-2, with TRBD2 identical over 9 bases. V shed 3 bases and J 4 bases; nucleotides not matched to a gene: 8. This CDR3 comprises 16 residues. Germline V gene sequence: CDR1 SGHAT, CDR2 FQNNGV. CDR3 sequence (DNA): TGTGCCAGCAGCTTGGATCATAGCGGGGGCCCAGATACGCAGTATTTT. It codes for CASSLDHSGGPDTQYF.

The chain combines TRBV19 with TRBJ2-1, with TRBD1 matching over 8 bases. Germline values: CDR1 LNHDA, CDR2 SQIVND (reference sequence). The CDR3 totals 14 residues. With V trimmed by 5 bases and J by 5 bases, 5 bases remained unmatched. The CDR3 bases are TGTGCCAGTAGTGATGGACAGGGCGACAATGAGCAGTTCTTC. Protein product: CASSDGQGDNEQFF. Full variable domain (rest looked up from reference TRBV19 and TRBJ2-1): DGGITQSPKYLFRKEGQNVTLSCEQNLNHDAMYWYRQDPGQGLRLIYYSQIVNDFQKGDIAEGYSVSREKKESFPLTVTSAQKNPTAFYLCASSDGQGDNEQFFGPGTRLTVL.

A note on this clone: In the same sample, other DNA sequences code for this CDR3. This sequence joins TRBV5-4 and TRBJ1-2; 9 bases fit TRBD1. V dropped 5 bases and J dropped 8; count of bases not matched to a gene: 4. Germline V gene lookup returns CDR1 SGHNT and CDR2 YYREEE (reference sequence). CDR3 length: 12 residues. The CDR3 DNA is TGTGCCAGCAGTCTGGACAGGGGAGGCTACACCTTC. The encoded protein is CASSLDRGGYTF.

The genes are TRBV7-3 and TRBJ2-1; the match to TRBD2 covers 9 bases. Germline V gives CDR1 SGHTA, CDR2 FQGTGA. Trimming at V came to 2 bases and at J to 0 bases, leaving 2 bases not matched to a gene. The CDR3 sequence is 16 residues long. CDR3 DNA: TGTGCCAGCAGCTTAGCGGGGGGGCTCTCCTACAATGAGCAGTTCTTC. This sequence encodes CASSLAGGLSYNEQFF.

The genes are TRBV7-2 and TRBJ1-2, with 9 bases identical to TRBD1. Germline V gives CDR1 SGHTA, CDR2 FQGNSA. This CDR3 is built from 15 residues. V gave up 2 bases and J gave up 5 bases; unmatched junction bases: 6. The DNA of the CDR3 is TGTGCCAGCAGCTTAACAGGGGGCATAGGGTATGGCTACACCTTC. Protein sequence: CASSLTGGIGYGYTF.

This chain links TRBV11-1 with TRBJ2-3; a weak D match, TRBD1 (5 bases). The germline V and J ends were trimmed by 4 bases and 2 bases, with 13 bases remaining between them. Per the germline V gene, CDR1 is SGHAT and CDR2 is FQDESV (reference sequence). The CDR3 spans 15 residues. This CDR3 reads CASSYERGLTDTQYF. The CDR3 coding sequence is TGTGCCAGCAGCTACGAAAGGGGCCTCACAGATACGCAGTATTTT.

The chain joins TRBV29-1 to TRBJ1-2, with 10 bases identical to TRBD1. The length of the CDR3 is 15 residues. The V and J ends lost 5 bases and 2 bases, in that order; junction bases with no gene match: 8. The germline CDR1 and CDR2 sequences are SQVTM and ANQGSEA. As DNA, the CDR3 is TGCAGCGTTCGGGTACCGGGACAGGGGAACTATGGCTACACCTTC. It translates to CSVRVPGQGNYGYTF.

This chain connects TRBV9 to TRBJ2-2, with D perhaps matching TRBD2 (6 bases). Trimming took off 4 bases at V and 4 bases at J, with 11 bases between the two ends. The CDR3 totals 14 residues. CDR1 is SGDLS and CDR2 is YYNGEE in the germline V gene. The CDR3 here is CASSRGFGTGELFF. CDR3 bases: TGTGCCAGCAGCCGGGGGTTTGGCACCGGGGAGCTGTTTTTT.

The rearrangement links TRBV5-4 to TRBJ1-1; D may be TRBD1 (6 bases). Germline CDR1 and CDR2: SGHNT and YYREEE (reference sequence). Trimming removed 4 bases from V and 11 bases from J, with 18 bases in between. The CDR3 has 13 residues. In DNA form, the CDR3 reads TGTGCCAGCAGCGCCAGGGGAGGGATCAATGCTTTCTTT. Its translation: CASSARGGINAFF.